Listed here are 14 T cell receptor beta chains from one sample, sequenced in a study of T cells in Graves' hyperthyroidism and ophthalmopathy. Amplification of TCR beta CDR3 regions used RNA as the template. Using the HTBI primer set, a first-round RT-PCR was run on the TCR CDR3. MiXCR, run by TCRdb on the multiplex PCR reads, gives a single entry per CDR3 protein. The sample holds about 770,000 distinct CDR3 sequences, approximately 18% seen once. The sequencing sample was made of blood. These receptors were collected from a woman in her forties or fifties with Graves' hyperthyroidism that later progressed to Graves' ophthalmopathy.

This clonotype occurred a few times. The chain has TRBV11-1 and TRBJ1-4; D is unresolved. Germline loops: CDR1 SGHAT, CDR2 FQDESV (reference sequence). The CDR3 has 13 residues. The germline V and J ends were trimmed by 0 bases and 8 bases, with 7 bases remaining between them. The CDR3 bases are TGTGCCAGCAGCTTAGCTTGGAGAGAAAAACTGTTTTTT. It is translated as CASSLAWREKLFF.

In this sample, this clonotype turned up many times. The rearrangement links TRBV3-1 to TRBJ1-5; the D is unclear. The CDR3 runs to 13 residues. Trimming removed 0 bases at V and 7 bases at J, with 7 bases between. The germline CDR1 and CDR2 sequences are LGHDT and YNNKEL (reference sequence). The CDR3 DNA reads TGTGCCAGCAGCCAAGATCTGAGGCAGCCCCAGCATTTT. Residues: CASSQDLRQPQHF.

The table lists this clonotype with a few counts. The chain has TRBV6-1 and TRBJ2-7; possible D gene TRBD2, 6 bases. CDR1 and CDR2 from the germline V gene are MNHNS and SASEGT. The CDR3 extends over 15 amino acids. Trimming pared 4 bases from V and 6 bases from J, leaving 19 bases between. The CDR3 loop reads CASSVSGTLPGEQYF. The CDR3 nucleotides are TGTGCCAGCAGTGTATCCGGGACTCTTCCTGGCGAGCAGTACTTC.

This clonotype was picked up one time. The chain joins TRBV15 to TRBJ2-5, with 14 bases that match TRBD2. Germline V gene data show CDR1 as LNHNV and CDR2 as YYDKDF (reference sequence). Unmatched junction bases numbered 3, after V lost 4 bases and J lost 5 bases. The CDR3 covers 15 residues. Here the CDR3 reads CATSTGLAGGETQYF. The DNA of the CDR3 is TGTGCCACCAGCACCGGACTAGCGGGGGGTGAGACCCAGTACTTC. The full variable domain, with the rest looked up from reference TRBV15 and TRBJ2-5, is DAMVIQNPRYQVTQFGKPVTLSCSQTLNHNVMYWYQQKSSQAPKLLFHYYDKDFNNEADTPDNFQSRRPNTSFCFLDIRSPGLGDTAMYLCATSTGLAGGETQYFGPGTRLLVL.

CDR3 in DNA: TGTGCCAGCACCCCGACAGGGGCTGGAAACACCATATATTTT. It translates to CASTPTGAGNTIYF. The rearrangement links TRBV6-1 to TRBJ1-3; TRBD1 matches 8 bases. This CDR3 is 14 amino acids long. The J segment lost 2 bases and the V segment lost 7 bases, leaving 4 bases of the junction unmatched. Looked up from germline, CDR1 is MNHNS and CDR2 is SASEGT.

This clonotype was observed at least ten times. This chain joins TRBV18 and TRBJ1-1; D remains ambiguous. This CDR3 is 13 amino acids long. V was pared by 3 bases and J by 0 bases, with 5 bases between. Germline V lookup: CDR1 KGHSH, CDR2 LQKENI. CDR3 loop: CASSPTLNTEAFF. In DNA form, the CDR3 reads TGTGCCAGCTCACCGACATTGAACACTGAAGCTTTCTTT.

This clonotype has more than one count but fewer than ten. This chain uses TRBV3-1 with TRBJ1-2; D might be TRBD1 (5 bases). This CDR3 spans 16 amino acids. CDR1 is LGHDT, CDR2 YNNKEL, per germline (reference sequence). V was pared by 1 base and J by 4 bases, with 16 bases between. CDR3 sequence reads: CASSQVGGGRSYGYTF. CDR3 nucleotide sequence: TGTGCCAGCAGCCAAGTTGGGGGGGGAAGGAGCTATGGCTACACCTTC.

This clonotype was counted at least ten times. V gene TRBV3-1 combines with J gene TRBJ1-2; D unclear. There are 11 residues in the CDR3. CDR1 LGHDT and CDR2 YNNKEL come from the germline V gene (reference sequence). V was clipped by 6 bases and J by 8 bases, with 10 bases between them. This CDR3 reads CASRGPGGYTF. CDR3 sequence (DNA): TGTGCCAGCAGGGGCCCTGGGGGCTACACCTTC.

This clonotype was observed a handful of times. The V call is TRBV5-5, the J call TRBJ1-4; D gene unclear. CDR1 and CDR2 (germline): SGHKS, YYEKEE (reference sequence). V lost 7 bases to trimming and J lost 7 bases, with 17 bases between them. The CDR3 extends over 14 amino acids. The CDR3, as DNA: TGTGCCAGCGAAGCAGCGGCCAGAGGTGAAAAACTGTTTTTT. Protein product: CASEAAARGEKLFF.

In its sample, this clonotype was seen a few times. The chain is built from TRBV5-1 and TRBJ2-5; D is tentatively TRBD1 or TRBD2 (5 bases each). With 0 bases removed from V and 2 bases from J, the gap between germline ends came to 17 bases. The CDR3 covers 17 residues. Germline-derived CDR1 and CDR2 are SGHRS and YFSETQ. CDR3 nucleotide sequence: TGCGCCAGCAGCTTGGCCACCTTGGGGGTCGATCAAGAGACCCAGTACTTC. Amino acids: CASSLATLGVDQETQYF.

DNA for the CDR3: TGCAGTGCTAGACACGGATCTGACTACGAGCAGTACTTC. It is translated as CSARHGSDYEQYF. The chain couples TRBV20-1 to TRBJ2-7; D is unresolved. Germline V gene lookup returns CDR1 DFQATT and CDR2 SNEGSKA (reference sequence). The ends were cut back, 2 bases at V and 3 bases at J, with 11 bases in the middle. This CDR3 is built from 13 residues.

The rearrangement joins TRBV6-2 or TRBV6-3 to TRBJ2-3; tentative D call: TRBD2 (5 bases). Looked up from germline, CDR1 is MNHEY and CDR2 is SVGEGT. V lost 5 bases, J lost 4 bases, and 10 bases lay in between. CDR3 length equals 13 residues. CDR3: CASSRGSADTQYF. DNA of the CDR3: TGTGCCAGCAGTCGGGGAAGTGCAGATACGCAGTATTTT.

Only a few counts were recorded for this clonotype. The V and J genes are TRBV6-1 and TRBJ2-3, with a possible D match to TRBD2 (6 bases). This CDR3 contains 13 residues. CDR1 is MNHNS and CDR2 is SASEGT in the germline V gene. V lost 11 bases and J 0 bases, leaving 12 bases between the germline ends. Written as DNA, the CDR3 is TGTGCCTCGGCGGGGAGAAGCACAGATACGCAGTATTTT. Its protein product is CASAGRSTDTQYF.

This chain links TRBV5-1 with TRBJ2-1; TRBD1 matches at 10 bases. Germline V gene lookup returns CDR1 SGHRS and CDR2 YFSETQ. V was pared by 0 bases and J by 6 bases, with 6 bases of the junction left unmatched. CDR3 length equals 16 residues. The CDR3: CASSLETGGVRNEQFF. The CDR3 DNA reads TGCGCCAGCAGCTTGGAGACAGGGGGCGTTCGCAATGAGCAGTTCTTC.